The clone carrying this T cell receptor beta chain was detected ten times or more. Its antigen is as yet unknown. A library of TCRbeta sequences, prepared with unique molecular identifiers, was generated. TCRdb independently ran MiXCR on the PCR reads; one entry per CDR3 protein. The sample lists under 850,000 distinct CDR3 sequences, about an eighth seen once, with 0.79% in the top ten. The data are from a study of T-cell reconstitution after alpha-beta-depleted transplantation in children. Study outcomes and limitations: Several hundred expanded graft clones reportedly supplied alpha-beta T cells about two months after transplant.

The source was PBMCs, collected before TCRalphabeta/CD19-depleted stem cell transplant. The receptor's source is a girl aged 2 to 9 with congenital amegakaryocytic thrombocytopenia, due to receive a stem cell transplant.

The CDR3 protein is CASSYGGSTSPLHF. The CDR3 region has the DNA TGTGCCAGCAGTTACGGGGGGTCCACTTCACCCCTCCACTTT. The chain couples TRBV6-5 to TRBJ1-6; D is perhaps TRBD1 (5 bases). Germline CDR1 is MNHEY and CDR2 is SVGAGI. Trimming removed 2 bases from V and 9 bases from J, with 11 bases in between. The CDR3 consists of 14 residues.